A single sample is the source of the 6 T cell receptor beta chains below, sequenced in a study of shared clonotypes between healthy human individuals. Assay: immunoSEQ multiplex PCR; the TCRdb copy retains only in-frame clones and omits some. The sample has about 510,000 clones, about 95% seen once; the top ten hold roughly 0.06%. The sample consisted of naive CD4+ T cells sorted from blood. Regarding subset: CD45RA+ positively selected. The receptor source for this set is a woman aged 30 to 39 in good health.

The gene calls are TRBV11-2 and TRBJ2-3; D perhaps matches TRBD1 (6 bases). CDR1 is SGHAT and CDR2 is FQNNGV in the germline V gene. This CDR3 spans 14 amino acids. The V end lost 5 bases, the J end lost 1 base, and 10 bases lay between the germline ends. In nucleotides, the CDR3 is TGTGCCAGCAGCGACAGGCATCGCACAGATACGCAGTATTTT. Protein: CASSDRHRTDTQYF. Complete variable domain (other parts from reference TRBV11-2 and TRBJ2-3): EAGVAQSPRYKIIEKRQSVAFWCNPISGHATLYWYQQILGQGPKLLIQFQNNGVVDDSQLPKDRFSAERLKGVDSTLKIQPAKLEDSAVYLCASSDRHRTDTQYFGPGTRLTVL.

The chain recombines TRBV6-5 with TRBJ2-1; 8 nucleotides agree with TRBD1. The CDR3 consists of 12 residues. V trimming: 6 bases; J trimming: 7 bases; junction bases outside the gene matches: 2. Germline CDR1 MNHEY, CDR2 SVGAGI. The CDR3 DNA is TGTGCCAGCAGGGACAGGGAAAATGAGCAGTTCTTC. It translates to CASRDRENEQFF.

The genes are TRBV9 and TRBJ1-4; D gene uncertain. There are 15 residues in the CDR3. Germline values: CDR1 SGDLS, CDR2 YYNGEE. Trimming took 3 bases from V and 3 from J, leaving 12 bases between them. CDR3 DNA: TGTGCCAGCAGCGGACGGGAGGCGGCTAATGAAAAACTGTTTTTT. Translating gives CASSGREAANEKLFF. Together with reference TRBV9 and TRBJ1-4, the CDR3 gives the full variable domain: DSGVTQTPKHLITATGQRVTLRCSPRSGDLSVYWYQQSLDQGLQFLIQYYNGEERAKGNILERFSAQQFPDLHSELNLSSLELGDSALYFCASSGREAANEKLFFGSGTQLSVL.

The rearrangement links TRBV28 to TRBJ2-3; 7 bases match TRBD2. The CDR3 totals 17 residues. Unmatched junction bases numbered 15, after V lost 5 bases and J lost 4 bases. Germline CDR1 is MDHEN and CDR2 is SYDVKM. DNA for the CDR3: TGTGCCAGCAGTATCCCCCCGGGAGCGGGAAGGGCAGATACGCAGTATTTT. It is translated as CASSIPPGAGRADTQYF.

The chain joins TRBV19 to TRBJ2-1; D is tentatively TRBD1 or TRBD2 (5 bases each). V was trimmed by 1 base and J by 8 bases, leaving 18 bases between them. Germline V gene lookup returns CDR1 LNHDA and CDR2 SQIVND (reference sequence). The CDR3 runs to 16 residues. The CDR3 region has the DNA TGTGCCAGTAGTATAGGAGAGGGCAGGGTTGATTATGAGCAGTTCTTC. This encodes CASSIGEGRVDYEQFF.

The CDR3 DNA reads TGTGCCAGCAGTCCGCCGGACAGAGACACTGAAGCTTTCTTT. It translates to CASSPPDRDTEAFF. V and J are TRBV28 and TRBJ1-1; D might be TRBD1 (6 bases). CDR1 is MDHEN, CDR2 SYDVKM, per germline. This CDR3 has 14 amino acids. Trimming removed 5 bases at V and 3 bases at J, with 13 bases between.